The 2 T cell receptor beta chains given below trace back to one sample, sequenced in a study of cytomegalovirus exposure and HLA in healthy donors. Vbeta (60) and Jbeta (13) primers were used in the PCR. Some clones are missing from TCRdb's copy, which holds only in-frame ones; the method was immunoSEQ multiplex PCR. The sample lists about 94,000 clones, nearly 80% occurring once. The specimen was PBMCs. The receptors were sampled from a woman in her 40s in good health and CMV-seronegative.

This clone was seen a single time. The chain carries TRBV27 and TRBJ2-7; 7 nucleotides agree with TRBD2. The CDR3 is made up of 15 amino acids. After removal of 1 base from V and 4 bases from J, the junction contained 7 bases not matched to a gene. The germline CDR1 and CDR2 sequences are MNHEY and SMNVEV (reference sequence). CDR3 DNA sequence: TGTGCCAGCAGTTTATTGGGGGGGAGCAAATACGAGCAGTACTTC. Translation: CASSLLGGSKYEQYF.

V gene TRBV9 combines with J gene TRBJ2-1; TRBD2 agrees at 8 bases. V shed 0 bases, J shed 3 bases, and the junction held 8 bases outside the gene matches. CDR1 and CDR2 (germline): SGDLS, YYNGEE. CDR3 length: 17 amino acids. The CDR3 DNA reads as TGTGCCAGCAGCGTAGGCGCGAGCGGGGGACGCTACAATGAGCAGTTCTTC. Amino acid sequence: CASSVGASGGRYNEQFF.